This T cell receptor (beta chain) was profiled in a study of breast tumors, draining lymph nodes, adjacent tissues. General study points: Tumors had less TCR diversity than lymph nodes, more than nontumor tissue.

This clonotype was detected many times. Its antigen remains unknown. TCRdb re-analysed the multiplex PCR reads in MiXCR, keeping a single row per CDR3 protein. The table has 250,000 or so distinct CDR3 sequences, 30% seen once. The lymph nodes were axillary draining lymph nodes from breast cancer patients. The specimen was axillary lymph node tissue. This TCR was recovered from a female donor with breast cancer. Some clones in this sample may be carry-over from other donors' samples.

CDR3 nucleotides: TGTGCCAGTAGTATAGGGGACACGCCGAGGGTTGATACGCAGTATTTT. This gives the protein CASSIGDTPRVDTQYF. This sequence joins TRBV19 and TRBJ2-3; weak D call: TRBD1 (6 bases). The germline gives CDR1 LNHDA, CDR2 SQIVND (reference sequence). The CDR3 contains 16 residues. V gave up 1 base and J gave up 6 bases, with 17 bases separating them.